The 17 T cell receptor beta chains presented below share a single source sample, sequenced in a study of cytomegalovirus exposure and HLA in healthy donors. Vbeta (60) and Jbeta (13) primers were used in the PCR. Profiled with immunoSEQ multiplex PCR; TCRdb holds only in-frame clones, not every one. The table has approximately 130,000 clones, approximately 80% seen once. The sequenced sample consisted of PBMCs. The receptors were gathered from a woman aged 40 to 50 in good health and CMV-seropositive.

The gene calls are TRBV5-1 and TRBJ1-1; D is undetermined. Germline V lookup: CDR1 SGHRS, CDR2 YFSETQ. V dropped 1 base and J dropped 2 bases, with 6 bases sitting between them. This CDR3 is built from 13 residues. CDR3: CASSLWSNTEAFF. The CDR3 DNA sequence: TGCGCCAGCAGCTTGTGGAGCAACACTGAAGCTTTCTTT.

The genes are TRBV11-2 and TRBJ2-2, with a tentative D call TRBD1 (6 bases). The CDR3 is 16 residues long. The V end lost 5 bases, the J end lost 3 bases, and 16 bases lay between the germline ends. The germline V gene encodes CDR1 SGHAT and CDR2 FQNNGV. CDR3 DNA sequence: TGTGCCAGCAGCAGAACACAGACAGGCTACACCGGGGAGCTGTTTTTT. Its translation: CASSRTQTGYTGELFF.

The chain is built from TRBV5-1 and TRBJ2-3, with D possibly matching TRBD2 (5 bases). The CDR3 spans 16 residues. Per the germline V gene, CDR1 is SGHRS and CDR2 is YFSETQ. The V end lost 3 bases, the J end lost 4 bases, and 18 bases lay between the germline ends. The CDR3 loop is CASSSRTGVGADTQYF. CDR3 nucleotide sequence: TGCGCCAGCAGCTCCAGAACTGGGGTCGGGGCAGATACGCAGTATTTT.

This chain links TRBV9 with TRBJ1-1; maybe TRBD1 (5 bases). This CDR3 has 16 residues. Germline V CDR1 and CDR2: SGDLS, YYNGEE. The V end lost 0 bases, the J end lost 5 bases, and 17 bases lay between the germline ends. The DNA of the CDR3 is TGTGCCAGCAGCGTAGGGTTCGGCAGGGCCAGAACTGAAGCTTTCTTT. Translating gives CASSVGFGRARTEAFF.

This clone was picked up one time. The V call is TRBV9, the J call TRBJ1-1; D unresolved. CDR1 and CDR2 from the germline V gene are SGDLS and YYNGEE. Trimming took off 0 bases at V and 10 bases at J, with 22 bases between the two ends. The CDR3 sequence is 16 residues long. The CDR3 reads CASSVGGGSDGVGAFF. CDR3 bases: TGTGCCAGCAGCGTAGGAGGTGGGTCAGATGGTGTTGGAGCTTTCTTT.

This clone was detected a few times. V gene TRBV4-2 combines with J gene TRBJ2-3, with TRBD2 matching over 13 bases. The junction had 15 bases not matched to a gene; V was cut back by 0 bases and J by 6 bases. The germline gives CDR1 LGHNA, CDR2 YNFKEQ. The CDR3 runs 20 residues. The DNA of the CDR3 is TGTGCCAGCAGCCAAGATTCAGGACTAGCGGGAGACGTTTGGAAGGATACGCAGTATTTT. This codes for CASSQDSGLAGDVWKDTQYF.

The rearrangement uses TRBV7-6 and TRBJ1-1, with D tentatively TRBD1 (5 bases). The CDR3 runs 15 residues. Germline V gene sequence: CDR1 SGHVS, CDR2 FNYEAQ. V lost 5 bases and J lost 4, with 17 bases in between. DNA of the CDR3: TGTGCCAGCAGCCCAACTACCACAGGCCGCACTGAAGCTTTCTTT. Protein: CASSPTTTGRTEAFF. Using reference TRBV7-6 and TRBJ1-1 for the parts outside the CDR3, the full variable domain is GAGVSQSPRYKVTKRGQDVALRCDPISGHVSLYWYRQALGQGPEFLTYFNYEAQQDKSGLPNDRFSAERPEGSISTLTIQRTEQRDSAMYRCASSPTTTGRTEAFFGQGTRLTVV.

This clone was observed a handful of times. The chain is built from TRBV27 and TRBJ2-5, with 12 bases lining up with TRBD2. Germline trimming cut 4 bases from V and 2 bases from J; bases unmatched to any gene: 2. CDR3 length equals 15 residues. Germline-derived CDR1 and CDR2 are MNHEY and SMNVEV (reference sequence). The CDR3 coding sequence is TGTGCCAGCAGTTGGACTAGCGGGGCTCAAGAGACCCAGTACTTC. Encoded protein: CASSWTSGAQETQYF.

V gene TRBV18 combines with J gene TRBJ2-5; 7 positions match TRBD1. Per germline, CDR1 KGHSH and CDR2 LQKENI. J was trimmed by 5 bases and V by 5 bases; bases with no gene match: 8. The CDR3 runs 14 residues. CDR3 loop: CASSTGVRSETQYF. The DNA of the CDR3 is TGTGCCAGCTCAACAGGGGTGAGGTCGGAGACCCAGTACTTC.

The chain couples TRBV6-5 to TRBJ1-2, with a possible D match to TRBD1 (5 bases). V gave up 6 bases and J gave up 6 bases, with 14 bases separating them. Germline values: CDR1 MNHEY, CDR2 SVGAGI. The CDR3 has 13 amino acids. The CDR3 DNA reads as TGTGCCAGCAGCCCCCAGGGCGGCGATGGCTACACCTTC. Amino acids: CASSPQGGDGYTF.

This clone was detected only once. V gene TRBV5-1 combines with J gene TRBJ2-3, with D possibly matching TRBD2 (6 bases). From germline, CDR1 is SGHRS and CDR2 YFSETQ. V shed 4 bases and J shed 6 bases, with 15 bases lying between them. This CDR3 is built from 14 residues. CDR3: CASSGGVEWDTQYF. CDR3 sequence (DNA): TGCGCCAGCAGCGGCGGGGTCGAATGGGATACGCAGTATTTT. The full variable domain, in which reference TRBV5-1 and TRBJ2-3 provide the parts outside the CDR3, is KAGVTQTPRYLIKTRGQQVTLSCSPISGHRSVSWYQQTPGQGLQFLFEYFSETQRNKGNFPGRFSGRQFSNSRSEMNVSTLELGDSALYLCASSGGVEWDTQYFGPGTRLTVL.

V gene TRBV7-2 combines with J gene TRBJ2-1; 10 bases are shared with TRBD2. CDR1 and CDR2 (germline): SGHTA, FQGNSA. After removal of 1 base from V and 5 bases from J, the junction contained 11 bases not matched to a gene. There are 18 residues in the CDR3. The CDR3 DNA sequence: TGTGCCAGCAGCTTAGGGTCCCTTAGCGGGGGGCAGAACAATGAGCAGTTCTTC. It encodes CASSLGSLSGGQNNEQFF.

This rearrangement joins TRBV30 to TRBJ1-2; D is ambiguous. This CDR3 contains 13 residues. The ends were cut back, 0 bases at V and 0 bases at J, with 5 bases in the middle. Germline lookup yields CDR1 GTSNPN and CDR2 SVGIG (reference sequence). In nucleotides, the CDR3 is TGTGCCTGGAGTGTAGAGGCTAACTATGGCTACACCTTC. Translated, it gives CAWSVEANYGYTF.

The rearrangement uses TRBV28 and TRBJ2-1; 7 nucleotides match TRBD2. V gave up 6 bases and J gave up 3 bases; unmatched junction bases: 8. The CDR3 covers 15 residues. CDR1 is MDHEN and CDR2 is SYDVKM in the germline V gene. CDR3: CASSPAGVGYNEQFF. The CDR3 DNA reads TGTGCCAGCAGCCCCGCGGGGGTTGGCTACAATGAGCAGTTCTTC.

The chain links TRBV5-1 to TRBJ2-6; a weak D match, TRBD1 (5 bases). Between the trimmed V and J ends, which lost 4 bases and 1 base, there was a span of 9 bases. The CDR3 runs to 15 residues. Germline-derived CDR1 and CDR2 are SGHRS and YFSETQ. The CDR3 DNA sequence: TGCGCCAGCAGCGAAAGGGGATCTGGGGCCAACGTCCTGACTTTC. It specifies CASSERGSGANVLTF.

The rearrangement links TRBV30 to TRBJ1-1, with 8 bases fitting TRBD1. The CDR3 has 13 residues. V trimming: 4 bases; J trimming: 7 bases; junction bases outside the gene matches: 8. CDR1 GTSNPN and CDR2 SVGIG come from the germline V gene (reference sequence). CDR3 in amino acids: CAWTSGTGLEAFF. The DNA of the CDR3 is TGTGCCTGGACTTCCGGGACAGGACTTGAAGCTTTCTTT.

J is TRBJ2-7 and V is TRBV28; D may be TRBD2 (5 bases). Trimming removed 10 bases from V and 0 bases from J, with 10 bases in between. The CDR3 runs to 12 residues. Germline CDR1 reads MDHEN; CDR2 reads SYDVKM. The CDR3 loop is CAISDSSYEQYF. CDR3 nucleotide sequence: TGTGCCATTTCGGACTCCTCCTACGAGCAGTACTTC.